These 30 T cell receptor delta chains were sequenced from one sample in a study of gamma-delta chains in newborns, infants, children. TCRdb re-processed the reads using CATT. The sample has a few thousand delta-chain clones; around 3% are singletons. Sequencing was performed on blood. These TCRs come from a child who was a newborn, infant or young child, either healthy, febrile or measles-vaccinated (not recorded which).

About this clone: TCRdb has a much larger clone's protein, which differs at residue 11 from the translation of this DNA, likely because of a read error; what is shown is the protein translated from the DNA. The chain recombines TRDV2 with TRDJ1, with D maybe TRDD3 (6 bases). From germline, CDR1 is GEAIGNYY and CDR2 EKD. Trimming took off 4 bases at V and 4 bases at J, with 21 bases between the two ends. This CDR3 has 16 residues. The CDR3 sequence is CACDRYWVTYSDKLIF. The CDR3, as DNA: TGTGCCTGTGATCGGTACTGGGTGACGTACAGCGATAAACTCATCTTT.

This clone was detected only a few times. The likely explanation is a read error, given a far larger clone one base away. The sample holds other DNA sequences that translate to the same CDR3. For the CDR3, the DNA is TGTGCCTGTGTCCGTACTGGGGGATACGCTAAGGGGACAGCACAACTCTTCTTT. It yields the protein CACVRTGGYAKGTAQLFF. This chain links TRDV2 with TRDJ2; the match to TRDD3 covers 13 bases. V lost 5 bases to trimming and J lost 4 bases; unmatched junction nucleotides: 12. This CDR3 contains 18 residues. Germline assignment: CDR1 GEAIGNYY and CDR2 EKD.

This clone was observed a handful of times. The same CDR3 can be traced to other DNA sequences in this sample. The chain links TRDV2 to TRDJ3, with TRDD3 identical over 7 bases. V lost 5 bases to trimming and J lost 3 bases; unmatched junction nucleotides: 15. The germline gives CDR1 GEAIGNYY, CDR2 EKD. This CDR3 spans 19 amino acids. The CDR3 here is CACVSLGATFGWDTRQMFF. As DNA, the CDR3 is TGTGCCTGTGTATCCCTGGGGGCTACCTTCGGCTGGGACACCCGACAGATGTTTTTC.

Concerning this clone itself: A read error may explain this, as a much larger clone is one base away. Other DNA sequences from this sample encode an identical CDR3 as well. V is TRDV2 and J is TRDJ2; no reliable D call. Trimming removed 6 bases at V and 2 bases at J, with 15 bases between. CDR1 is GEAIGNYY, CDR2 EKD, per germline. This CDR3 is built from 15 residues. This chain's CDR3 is CACQASHALTAQLFF. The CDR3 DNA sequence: TGTGCCTGTCAAGCTAGCCATGCCTTGACAGCACAACTCTTCTTT.

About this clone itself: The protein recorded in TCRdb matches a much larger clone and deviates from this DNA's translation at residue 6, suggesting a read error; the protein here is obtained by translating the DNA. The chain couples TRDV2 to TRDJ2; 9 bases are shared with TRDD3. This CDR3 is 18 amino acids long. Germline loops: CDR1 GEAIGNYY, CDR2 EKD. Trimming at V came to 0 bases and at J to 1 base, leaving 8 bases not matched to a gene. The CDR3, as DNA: TGTGCCTGTGACACCGCGACTGGGGGACACCGTTTGACAGCACAACTCTTCTTT. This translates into CACDTATGGHRLTAQLFF.

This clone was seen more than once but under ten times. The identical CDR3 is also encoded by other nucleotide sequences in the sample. The CDR3 region is CACDTGGFSSWDTRQMFF. The CDR3 DNA sequence: TGTGCCTGTGACACTGGGGGATTTAGCTCCTGGGACACCCGACAGATGTTTTTC. The chain uses TRDV2 and TRDJ3, with TRDD3 matching over 8 bases. The V gene end was trimmed by 1 base and the J gene end by 0 bases; junction bases not matched to a gene: 4. The V gene's germline CDR1 is GEAIGNYY and CDR2 EKD. The CDR3 loop spans 18 amino acids.

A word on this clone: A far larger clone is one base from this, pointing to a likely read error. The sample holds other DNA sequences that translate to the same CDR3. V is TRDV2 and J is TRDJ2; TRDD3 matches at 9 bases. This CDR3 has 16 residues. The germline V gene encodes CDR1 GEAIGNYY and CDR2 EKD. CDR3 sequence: CACDTGGDTFSAQLFF. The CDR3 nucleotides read TGTGCCTGCGACACCGGAGGGGATACGTTCTCCGCACAACTCTTCTTT.

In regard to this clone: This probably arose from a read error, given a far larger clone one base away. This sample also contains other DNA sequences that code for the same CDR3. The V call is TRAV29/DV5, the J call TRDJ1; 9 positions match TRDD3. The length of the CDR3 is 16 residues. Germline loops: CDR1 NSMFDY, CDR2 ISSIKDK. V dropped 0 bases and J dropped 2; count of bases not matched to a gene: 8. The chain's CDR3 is CAASEKLLGDTDKLIF. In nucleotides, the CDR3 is TGTGCAGCAAGCGAAAAACTGCTGGGGGATACCGATAAACTCATCTTT.

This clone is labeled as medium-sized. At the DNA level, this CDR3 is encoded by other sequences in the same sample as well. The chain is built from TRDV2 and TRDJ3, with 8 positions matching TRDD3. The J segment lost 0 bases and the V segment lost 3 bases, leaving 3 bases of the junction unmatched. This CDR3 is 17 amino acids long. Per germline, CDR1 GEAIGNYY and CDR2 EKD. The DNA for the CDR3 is TGTGCCTGTGACGTCTGGGGGAGCTCCTGGGACACCCGACAGATGTTTTTC. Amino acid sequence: CACDVWGSSWDTRQMFF.

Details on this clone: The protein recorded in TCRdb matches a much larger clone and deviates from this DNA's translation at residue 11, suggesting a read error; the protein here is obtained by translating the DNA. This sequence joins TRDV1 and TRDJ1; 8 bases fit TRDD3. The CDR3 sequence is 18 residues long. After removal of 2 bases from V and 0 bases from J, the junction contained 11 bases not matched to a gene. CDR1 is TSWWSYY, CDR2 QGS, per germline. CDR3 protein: CALGEFVTGGTYTDKLIF. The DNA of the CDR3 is TGTGCTCTTGGGGAATTCGTAACTGGGGGTACGTACACCGATAAACTCATCTTT.

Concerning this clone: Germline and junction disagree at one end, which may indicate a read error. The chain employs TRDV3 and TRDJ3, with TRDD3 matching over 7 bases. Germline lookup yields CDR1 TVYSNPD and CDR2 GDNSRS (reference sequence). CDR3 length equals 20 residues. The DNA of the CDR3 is TGTGCCTCTTCTAGTACTGGGGATTTCACGAGCTCCTGGGACACCCGACCGATGTTTTTC. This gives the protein CASSSTGDFTSSWDTRPMFF.

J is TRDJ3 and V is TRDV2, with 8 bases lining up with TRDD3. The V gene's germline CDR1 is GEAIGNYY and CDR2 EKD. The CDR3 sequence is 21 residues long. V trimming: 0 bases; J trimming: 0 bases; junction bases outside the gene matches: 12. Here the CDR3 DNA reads TGTGCCTGTGACACCGCGGATTACTGGGGGTTCCCCTCCTGGGACACCCGACAGATGTTTTTC. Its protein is CACDTADYWGFPSWDTRQMFF.

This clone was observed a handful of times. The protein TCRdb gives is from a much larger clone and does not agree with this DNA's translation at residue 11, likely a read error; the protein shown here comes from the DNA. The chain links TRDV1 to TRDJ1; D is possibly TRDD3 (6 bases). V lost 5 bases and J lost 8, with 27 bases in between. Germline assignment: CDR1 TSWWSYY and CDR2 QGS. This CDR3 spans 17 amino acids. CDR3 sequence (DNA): TGTGCTCTTGGGAAGCGCTGGGGTTCAGTACCGGGTGGCAAACTCATCTTT. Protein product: CALGKRWGSVPGGKLIF.

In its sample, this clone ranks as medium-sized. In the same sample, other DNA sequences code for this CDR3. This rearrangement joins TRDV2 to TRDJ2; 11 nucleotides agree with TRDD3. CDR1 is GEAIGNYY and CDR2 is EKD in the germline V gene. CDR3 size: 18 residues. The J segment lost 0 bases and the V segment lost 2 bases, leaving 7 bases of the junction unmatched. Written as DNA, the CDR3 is TGTGCCTGTGACAAAAAAGTACTGGGGGATACTTTGACAGCACAACTCTTCTTT. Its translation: CACDKKVLGDTLTAQLFF.

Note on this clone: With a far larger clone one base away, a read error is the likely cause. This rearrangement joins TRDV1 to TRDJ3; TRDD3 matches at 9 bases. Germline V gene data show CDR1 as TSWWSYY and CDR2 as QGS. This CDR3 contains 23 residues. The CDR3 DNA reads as TGTGCTATTGGGGAACACGTAAGAAGTACTGGGGGAAAAAGCTCCTGGGACACCCGACAGATGTTTTTC. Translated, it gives CAIGEHVRSTGGKSSWDTRQMFF.

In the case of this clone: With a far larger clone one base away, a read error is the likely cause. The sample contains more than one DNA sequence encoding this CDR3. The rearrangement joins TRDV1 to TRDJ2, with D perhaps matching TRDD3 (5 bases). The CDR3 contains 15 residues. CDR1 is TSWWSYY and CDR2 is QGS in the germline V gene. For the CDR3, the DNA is TGCGCTCTTGGGGTCGAGAATTCCGTCAGACGTCAACTCTTCTTT. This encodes CALGVENSVRRQLFF.

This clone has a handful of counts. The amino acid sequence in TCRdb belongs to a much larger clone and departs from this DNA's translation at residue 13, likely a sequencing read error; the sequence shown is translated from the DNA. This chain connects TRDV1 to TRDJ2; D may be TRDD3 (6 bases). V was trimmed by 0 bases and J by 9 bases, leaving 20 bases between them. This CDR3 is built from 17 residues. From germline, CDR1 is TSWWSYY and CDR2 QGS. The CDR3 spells CALGELGGPPFTTQLFF. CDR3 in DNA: TGTGCTCTTGGGGAACTAGGGGGACCACCATTTACAACACAACTCTTCTTT.

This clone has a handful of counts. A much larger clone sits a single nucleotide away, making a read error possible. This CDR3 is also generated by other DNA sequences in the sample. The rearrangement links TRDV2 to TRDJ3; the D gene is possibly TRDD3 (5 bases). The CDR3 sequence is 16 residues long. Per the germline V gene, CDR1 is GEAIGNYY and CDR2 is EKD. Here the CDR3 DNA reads TGTGCCTGTGACAGGTTGAGCTCCTGGGACACCCGCCAGATGTTTTTC. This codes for CACDRLSSWDTRQMFF.

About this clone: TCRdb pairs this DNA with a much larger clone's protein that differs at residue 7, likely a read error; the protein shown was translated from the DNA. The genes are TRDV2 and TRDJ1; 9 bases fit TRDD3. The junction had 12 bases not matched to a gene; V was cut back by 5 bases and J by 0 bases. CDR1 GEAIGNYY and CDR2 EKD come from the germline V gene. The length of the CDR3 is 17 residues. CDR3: CACGLRALGDHTDKLIF. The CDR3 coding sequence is TGTGCCTGTGGTCTCCGAGCACTGGGGGACCACACCGATAAACTCATCTTT.

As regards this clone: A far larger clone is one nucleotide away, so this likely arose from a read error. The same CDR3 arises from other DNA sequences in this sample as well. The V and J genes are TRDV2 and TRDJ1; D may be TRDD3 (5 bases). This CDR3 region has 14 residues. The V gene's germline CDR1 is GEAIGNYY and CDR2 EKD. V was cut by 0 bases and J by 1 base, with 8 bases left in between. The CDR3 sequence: CACDTGGSTDKLIF. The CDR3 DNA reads TGTGCCTGTGACACCGGGGGGTCCACCGATAAACTCATCTTT.

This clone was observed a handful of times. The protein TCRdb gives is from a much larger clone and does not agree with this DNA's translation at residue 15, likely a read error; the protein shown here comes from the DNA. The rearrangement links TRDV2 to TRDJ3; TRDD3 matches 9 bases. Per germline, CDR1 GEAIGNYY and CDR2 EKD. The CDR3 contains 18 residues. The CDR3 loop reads CACDTRGYASWDTRRMFF. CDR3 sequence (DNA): TGTGCCTGTGACACTAGGGGATACGCTTCCTGGGACACCCGACGGATGTTTTTC.

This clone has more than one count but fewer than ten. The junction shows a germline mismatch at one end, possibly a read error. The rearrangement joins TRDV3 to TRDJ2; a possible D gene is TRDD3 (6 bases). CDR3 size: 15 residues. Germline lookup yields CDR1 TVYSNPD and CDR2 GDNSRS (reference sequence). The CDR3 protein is CALRKAGDMGSQLFF. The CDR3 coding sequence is TGTGCCCTTAGGAAGGCTGGGGACATGGGATCACAACTCTTCTTT.

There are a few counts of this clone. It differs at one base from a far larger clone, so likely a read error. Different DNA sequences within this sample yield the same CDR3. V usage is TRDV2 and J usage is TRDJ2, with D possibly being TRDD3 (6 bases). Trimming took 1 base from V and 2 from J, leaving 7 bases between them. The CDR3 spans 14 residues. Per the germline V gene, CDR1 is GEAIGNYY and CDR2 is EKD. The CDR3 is CACDTGGLTAQLFF. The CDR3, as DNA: TGTGCCTGTGACACAGGGGGATTGACAGCACAACTCTTCTTT.

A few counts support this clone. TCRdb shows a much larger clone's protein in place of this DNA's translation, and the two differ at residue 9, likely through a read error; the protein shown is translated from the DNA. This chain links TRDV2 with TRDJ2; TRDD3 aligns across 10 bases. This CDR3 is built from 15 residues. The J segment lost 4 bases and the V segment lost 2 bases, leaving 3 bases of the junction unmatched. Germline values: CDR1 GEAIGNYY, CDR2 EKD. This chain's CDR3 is CACDILGDATAQLFF. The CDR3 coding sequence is TGTGCCTGTGACATACTGGGGGATGCGACAGCACAACTCTTCTTT.

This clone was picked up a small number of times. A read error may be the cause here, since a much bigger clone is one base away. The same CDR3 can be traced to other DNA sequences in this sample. The DNA of the CDR3 is TGTGCCTGTGACACCGACTGGGGGATAAGAAGCTCCTGGGACACCCGACAGATGTTTTTC. This sequence encodes CACDTDWGIRSSWDTRQMFF. V and J are TRDV2 and TRDJ3, with 11 bases aligning to TRDD3. Germline CDR1 GEAIGNYY, CDR2 EKD. J gave up 0 bases and V 0 bases, and 6 bases lay outside the gene matches. This CDR3 contains 20 residues.

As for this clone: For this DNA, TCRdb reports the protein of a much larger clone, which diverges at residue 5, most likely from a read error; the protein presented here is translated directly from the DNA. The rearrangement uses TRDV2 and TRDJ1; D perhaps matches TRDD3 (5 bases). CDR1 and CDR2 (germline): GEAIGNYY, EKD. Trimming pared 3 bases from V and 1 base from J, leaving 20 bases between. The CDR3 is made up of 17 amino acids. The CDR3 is CACDRRGGDLGTDKLIF. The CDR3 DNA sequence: TGTGCCTGTGACCGCCGCGGAGGGGACTTGGGCACCGATAAACTCATCTTT.

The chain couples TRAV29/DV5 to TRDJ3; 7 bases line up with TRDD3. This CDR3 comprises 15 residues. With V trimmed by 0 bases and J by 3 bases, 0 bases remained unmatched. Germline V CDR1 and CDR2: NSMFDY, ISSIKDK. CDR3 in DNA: TGTGCAGCAAGCGGGATACGCTGGGACACCCGACAGATGTTTTTC. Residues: CAASGIRWDTRQMFF.

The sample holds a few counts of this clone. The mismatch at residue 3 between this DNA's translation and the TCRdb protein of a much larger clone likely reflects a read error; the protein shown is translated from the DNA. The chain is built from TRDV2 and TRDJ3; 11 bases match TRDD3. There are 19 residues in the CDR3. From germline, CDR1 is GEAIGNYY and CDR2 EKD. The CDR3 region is CAYDTGLGDSSWDTRQMFF. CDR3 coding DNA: TGTGCCTATGACACCGGACTGGGGGATAGCTCCTGGGACACCCGACAGATGTTTTTC.

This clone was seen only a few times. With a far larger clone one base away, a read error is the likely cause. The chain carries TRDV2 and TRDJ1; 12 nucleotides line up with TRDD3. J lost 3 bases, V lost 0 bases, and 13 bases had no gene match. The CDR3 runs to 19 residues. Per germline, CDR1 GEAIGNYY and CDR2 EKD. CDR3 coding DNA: TGTGCCTGTGACACCGTAAGTGCTGGGGGATACGAGGACGCCGATAAACTCATCTTT. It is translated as CACDTVSAGGYEDADKLIF.

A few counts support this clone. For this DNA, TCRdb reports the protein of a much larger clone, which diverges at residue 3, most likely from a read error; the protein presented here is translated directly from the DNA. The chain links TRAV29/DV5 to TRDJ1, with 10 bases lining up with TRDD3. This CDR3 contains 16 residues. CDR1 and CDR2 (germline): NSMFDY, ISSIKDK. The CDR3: CAPSEKLLGDTDKLIF. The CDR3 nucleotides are TGTGCACCAAGCGAAAAACTACTGGGGGATACCGATAAACTCATCTTT.